The 15 T cell receptor beta chains below come from one sample, sequenced in a study of T-cell memory formation after mild COVID-19. TCRdb reprocessed the 5' RACE reads via MiXCR and lists one record per CDR3 protein. The table shows about 210,000 distinct CDR3 sequences, with 27% occurring only once. The sample comprised PBMCs or a T cell subset sorted from them (not recorded which). These receptors came from an adult woman who had mild COVID-19 (a few samples of this study predate the infection). Cell type and time point are not known.

This clonotype was observed many times. The chain couples TRBV5-1 to TRBJ2-1, with TRBD1 identical over 9 bases. V gave up 4 bases and J gave up 10 bases; unmatched junction bases: 6. The CDR3 is 13 amino acids. Germline assignment: CDR1 SGHRS and CDR2 YFSETQ. This CDR3 reads CASSHDRGGEQFF. The DNA of the CDR3 is TGCGCCAGCAGCCACGACAGGGGGGGAGAGCAGTTCTTC.

This clonotype has just a few counts. V gene TRBV29-1 combines with J gene TRBJ2-7; no clear D gene. Trimming took 7 bases from V and 2 from J, leaving 12 bases between them. The CDR3 has 12 residues. Germline V gene data show CDR1 as SQVTM and CDR2 as ANQGSEA. The DNA for the CDR3 is TGCAGCGCCAGCTTCGGCGCCTACGAGCAGTACTTC. This gives the protein CSASFGAYEQYF.

The V and J genes are TRBV12-5 and TRBJ2-5, with TRBD1 identical over 7 bases. V lost 0 bases to trimming and J lost 0 bases; unmatched junction nucleotides: 1. The V gene's germline CDR1 is LGHNT and CDR2 FRNRAP. The CDR3 consists of 15 residues. CDR3 DNA: TGTGCTAGTGGTTTGGTCAGGGGGAACCAAGAGACCCAGTACTTC. Translating it yields CASGLVRGNQETQYF.

The J gene is TRBJ2-1, the V gene TRBV6-2 or TRBV6-3; D tentatively reads TRBD1 or TRBD2 (5 bases each). CDR1 and CDR2 (germline): MNHEY, SVGEGT. The CDR3 sequence is 11 residues long. Deletions cut 11 bases from V and 7 bases from J, with 12 bases between. The CDR3 DNA sequence: TGTGCCTCCTCTTGGGGGAATGAGCAGTTCTTC. Translated: CASSWGNEQFF.

This clonotype has more than one count but fewer than ten. V usage is TRBV19 and J usage is TRBJ2-7, with D unclear. The CDR3 sequence is 16 residues long. CDR1 and CDR2 from the germline V gene are LNHDA and SQIVND (reference sequence). Trimming took off 3 bases at V and 1 base at J, with 16 bases between the two ends. Written as DNA, the CDR3 is TGTGCCAGTAGTATGACGGCCTCAGGTTCGTCCTACGAGCAGTACTTC. It specifies CASSMTASGSSYEQYF.

This clonotype was observed a few times. The gene calls are TRBV4-1 and TRBJ2-3, with TRBD1 identical over 7 bases. J was trimmed by 1 base and V by 2 bases; bases with no gene match: 9. The CDR3 extends over 17 amino acids. Germline V gives CDR1 MGHRA, CDR2 YSYEKL. The CDR3 coding sequence is TGCGCCAGCAGCCAACAATCACAGGGGTGGGGCACAGATACGCAGTATTTT. As protein: CASSQQSQGWGTDTQYF.

The genes are TRBV4-1 and TRBJ1-2; D perhaps matches TRBD1 (5 bases). Germline CDR1 and CDR2: MGHRA and YSYEKL. V was pared by 1 base and J by 0 bases, with 12 bases between. CDR3 length: 16 residues. As DNA, the CDR3 is TGCGCCAGCAGCCAAGCAGGGACTACCCCTAACTATGGCTACACCTTC. Residues: CASSQAGTTPNYGYTF.

This clonotype appeared a few times. CDR3 sequence reads: CASFRTGMNTEAFF. CDR3 in DNA: TGTGCCAGCTTCCGGACAGGCATGAACACTGAAGCTTTCTTT. The rearrangement uses TRBV7-9 and TRBJ1-1; 7 bases fit TRBD1. This CDR3 comprises 14 residues. With 8 bases clipped from V and 0 bases from J, the junction kept 6 bases outside the gene matches. Germline-derived CDR1 and CDR2 are SEHNR and FQNEAQ (reference sequence).

This clonotype was seen only once. The chain links TRBV27 to TRBJ2-5; 7 nucleotides agree with TRBD2. Per the germline V gene, CDR1 is MNHEY and CDR2 is SMNVEV (reference sequence). The CDR3 extends over 16 amino acids. V lost 4 bases to trimming and J lost 3 bases; unmatched junction nucleotides: 11. This chain's CDR3 is CASSSVAGVKKETQYF. The DNA for the CDR3 is TGTGCCAGCAGTTCCGTAGCGGGCGTGAAAAAAGAGACCCAGTACTTC.

This clonotype was seen only a few times. V gene TRBV2 combines with J gene TRBJ1-4, with D unresolved. V dropped 4 bases and J dropped 8 bases, with 8 bases sitting between them. CDR1 is SNHLY, CDR2 FYNNEI, per germline. The CDR3 extends over 12 amino acids. Here the CDR3 reads CASSGSGEKLFF. The CDR3 nucleotides are TGTGCCAGCAGTGGTTCCGGGGAAAAACTGTTTTTT. Together with reference TRBV2 and TRBJ1-4, the CDR3 gives the full variable domain: EPEVTQTPSHQVTQMGQEVILRCVPISNHLYFYWYRQILGQKVEFLVSFYNNEISEKSEIFDDQFSVERPDGSNFTLKIRSTKLEDSAMYFCASSGSGEKLFFGSGTQLSVL.

This chain links TRBV11-2 with TRBJ2-7; 9 bases are shared with TRBD2. Germline-derived CDR1 and CDR2 are SGHAT and FQNNGV. The J segment lost 4 bases and the V segment lost 0 bases, leaving 7 bases of the junction unmatched. The CDR3 has 16 amino acids. Here the CDR3 reads CASSLDGRAGGYEQYF. The CDR3 DNA sequence: TGTGCCAGCAGCTTAGATGGTCGAGCGGGGGGTTACGAGCAGTACTTC. The variable domain in full, completed from reference TRBV11-2 and TRBJ2-7, reads EAGVAQSPRYKIIEKRQSVAFWCNPISGHATLYWYQQILGQGPKLLIQFQNNGVVDDSQLPKDRFSAERLKGVDSTLKIQPAKLEDSAVYLCASSLDGRAGGYEQYFGPGTRLTVT.

This clonotype occurred a few times. The rearrangement uses TRBV5-1 and TRBJ1-2, with 9 bases matching TRBD1. J gave up 1 base and V 7 bases, and 2 bases lay outside the gene matches. Germline-derived CDR1 and CDR2 are SGHRS and YFSETQ. This CDR3 contains 13 residues. The CDR3 DNA follows: TGCGCCAGCGGACAGGGGTTTAACTATGGCTACACCTTC. Translation: CASGQGFNYGYTF.

The rearrangement links TRBV4-1 to TRBJ2-7, with unresolved D. The V and J ends lost 3 bases and 1 base respectively, with 10 bases between them. This CDR3 has 14 residues. Germline V gene lookup returns CDR1 MGHRA and CDR2 YSYEKL. The CDR3 DNA follows: TGCGCCAGCAGCCAGGTCCCTCAGTCCTACGAGCAGTACTTC. Its translation: CASSQVPQSYEQYF.

The J gene is TRBJ2-4, the V gene TRBV4-3; no clear D. V was cut by 2 bases and J by 0 bases, with 5 bases left in between. This CDR3 region has 14 residues. Per the germline V gene, CDR1 is LGHNA and CDR2 is YSLEER. CDR3 sequence reads: CASSQQVAKNIQYF. The CDR3 nucleotides read TGCGCCAGCAGCCAACAGGTAGCCAAAAACATTCAGTACTTC.

This rearrangement joins TRBV6-1 to TRBJ2-1; 8 nucleotides line up with TRBD2. The length of the CDR3 is 17 residues. In germline, CDR1 is MNHNS, CDR2 SASEGT. V lost 2 bases to trimming and J lost 3 bases; unmatched junction nucleotides: 9. The DNA of the CDR3 is TGTGCCAGCAGTGAAAAGACAGACAGCGGGAGCTACAATGAGCAGTTCTTC. Translation gives CASSEKTDSGSYNEQFF.